The next 22 T cell receptor beta chains were all read from a single sample in a study of molecular identifiers for immune sequencing clone quantification. TCRdb re-called the PCR reads through MiXCR, storing one row per CDR3 protein. The sample holds 300,000 to 350,000 distinct CDR3 sequences, about a fifth seen once. Sequenced sample: naive CD8+ T cells from blood, with Jurkat cell RNA spiked in. Subset given: FACS-sorted CD8+CD4-CCR7+CD45RA+ naive T cells. These receptors originate from a human donor in good health. Some libraries in this study had Jurkat cell RNA spiked in.

The V call is TRBV24-1, the J call TRBJ2-3, with 9 bases fitting TRBD2. CDR1 and CDR2 (germline): KGHDR, SFDVKD. The CDR3 consists of 16 residues. Trimming at V came to 0 bases and at J to 3 bases, leaving 3 bases not matched to a gene. The CDR3 loop is CATSDLSSGKTDTQYF. The CDR3 nucleotides are TGTGCCACCAGTGATTTGTCTAGCGGGAAGACAGATACGCAGTATTTT.

In its sample, this clonotype was seen many times. V and J are TRBV11-2 and TRBJ1-1; tentatively, D is TRBD1 (5 bases). Germline V CDR1 and CDR2: SGHAT, FQNNGV. Trimming took 4 bases from V and 0 from J, leaving 12 bases between them. The CDR3 extends over 15 amino acids. The CDR3 coding sequence is TGTGCCAGCAGCTCTACTGGGGGGATGAACACTGAAGCTTTCTTT. Residues: CASSSTGGMNTEAFF. Filled out from reference TRBV11-2 and TRBJ1-1, the complete variable domain reads EAGVAQSPRYKIIEKRQSVAFWCNPISGHATLYWYQQILGQGPKLLIQFQNNGVVDDSQLPKDRFSAERLKGVDSTLKIQPAKLEDSAVYLCASSSTGGMNTEAFFGQGTRLTVV.

This clonotype was seen at least ten times. The chain has TRBV2 and TRBJ1-2; a possible D gene is TRBD1 (5 bases). CDR3 size: 15 residues. CDR1 and CDR2 from the germline V gene are SNHLY and FYNNEI. Trimming took 5 bases from V and 4 from J, leaving 17 bases between them. The CDR3 DNA follows: TGTGCCAGCAGTTCGACCGGGACCGATTTCTATGGCTACACCTTC. Protein sequence: CASSSTGTDFYGYTF.

This clonotype was counted many times. V gene TRBV4-3 combines with J gene TRBJ1-3; a weak D match, TRBD1 (6 bases). Germline CDR1 is LGHNA and CDR2 is YSLEER. Deletions cut 8 bases from V and 2 bases from J, with 13 bases between. The CDR3 runs to 14 residues. CDR3 bases: TGCGCCAGCGCGGGGGGCTTAGCTGGAAACACCATATATTTT. This encodes CASAGGLAGNTIYF.

This clonotype was found many times. The V call is TRBV4-3, the J call TRBJ2-3; no firm D call. Trimming pared 1 base from V and 5 bases from J, leaving 13 bases between. Germline V gene lookup returns CDR1 LGHNA and CDR2 YSLEER. This CDR3 is built from 15 residues. The DNA of the CDR3 is TGCGCCAGCAGCCAAGGAGGTCTACTCGGAGATACGCAGTATTTT. Translating gives CASSQGGLLGDTQYF.

At least ten counts were recorded for this clonotype. The chain is built from TRBV14 and TRBJ1-1; D gene uncertain. Germline loops: CDR1 SGHDN, CDR2 FVKESK. The CDR3 extends over 14 amino acids. With 1 base removed from V and 1 base from J, the gap between germline ends came to 7 bases. CDR3 DNA: TGTGCCAGCAGCCAAGTATTCACGAACACTGAAGCTTTCTTT. It yields the protein CASSQVFTNTEAFF.

In its sample, this clonotype was seen a few times. The chain uses TRBV19 and TRBJ2-2, with 13 bases fitting TRBD2. Trimming removed 3 bases from V and 3 bases from J; junction bases left unmatched: 10. Per the germline V gene, CDR1 is LNHDA and CDR2 is SQIVND (reference sequence). The CDR3 sequence is 19 residues long. The CDR3 is CASSIRTSGGEGYTGELFF. Written as DNA, the CDR3 is TGTGCCAGTAGTATCCGGACTAGCGGGGGCGAGGGGTACACCGGGGAGCTGTTTTTT. Based on the CDR3 plus reference TRBV19 and TRBJ2-2, the full variable domain is DGGITQSPKYLFRKEGQNVTLSCEQNLNHDAMYWYRQDPGQGLRLIYYSQIVNDFQKGDIAEGYSVSREKKESFPLTVTSAQKNPTAFYLCASSIRTSGGEGYTGELFFGEGSRLTVL.

The chain has TRBV4-1 and TRBJ2-6; D unclear. The V and J ends lost 6 bases and 0 bases respectively, with 9 bases between them. CDR1 is MGHRA, CDR2 YSYEKL, per germline. The CDR3 covers 15 residues. DNA for the CDR3: TGCGCCAGCAGACTCGAGGACTCTGGGGCCAACGTCCTGACTTTC. Translating it yields CASRLEDSGANVLTF.

The table lists this clonotype with a few counts. This chain uses TRBV4-3 with TRBJ2-7; D remains ambiguous. The germline gives CDR1 LGHNA, CDR2 YSLEER. V lost 4 bases and J 0 bases, leaving 10 bases between the germline ends. The CDR3 consists of 14 residues. The CDR3 DNA reads TGCGCCAGCAGCCCGGCGGATTACTCCTACGAGCAGTACTTC. Protein sequence: CASSPADYSYEQYF.

This clonotype was seen many times. The rearrangement joins TRBV20-1 to TRBJ2-7; D gene uncertain. Trimming shortened V by 0 bases and J by 10 bases, and 13 bases separated the two germline ends. Germline V lookup: CDR1 DFQATT, CDR2 SNEGSKA (reference sequence). The CDR3 loop spans 12 amino acids. The CDR3 spells CSARDLAGLQYF. CDR3 nucleotide sequence: TGCAGTGCTAGAGATCTGGCAGGCCTTCAGTACTTC.

The rearrangement links TRBV12-2 to TRBJ2-4; no check of the table's D call, TRBD2, against the DNA was made. TRBV12-2 is a pseudogene segment. The CDR3 runs 21 residues. The DNA for the CDR3 is TGTGCAAGTCGCTTACGGGGACTAGCGGGGGAGCACTTCCTAGCCAAAAACATTCAGTACTTC. Translation gives CASRLRGLAGEHFLAKNIQYF.

The rearrangement uses TRBV7-6 and TRBJ2-7; 7 nucleotides align to TRBD1. Losses at the gene ends were 1 base for V and 4 bases for J; bases not matched to a gene: 7. The germline gives CDR1 SGHVS, CDR2 FNYEAQ. CDR3 length: 15 amino acids. CDR3 region: CASSLEATGEYEQYF. CDR3 sequence (DNA): TGTGCCAGCAGCTTAGAGGCTACAGGGGAGTACGAGCAGTACTTC.

Ten or more counts support this clonotype. The V call is TRBV4-3, the J call TRBJ1-1, with D possibly matching TRBD1 (6 bases). The CDR3 covers 14 residues. Germline CDR1 is LGHNA and CDR2 is YSLEER. Trimming removed 0 bases at V and 4 bases at J, with 9 bases between. The CDR3 bases are TGCGCCAGCAGCCAAGATAGGGGGTTCACTGAAGCTTTCTTT. This sequence encodes CASSQDRGFTEAFF.

Details on this clonotype: One base away lies a much larger clone, so this may be a sequencing read error. V and J are TRBV3-1 and TRBJ1-3, with TRBD1 matching over 7 bases. The V gene end was trimmed by 5 bases and the J gene end by 4 bases; junction bases not matched to a gene: 8. The CDR3 is 15 residues long. The V gene's germline CDR1 is LGHDT and CDR2 YNNKEL (reference sequence). The CDR3 sequence is CASSCTGTEGNTIYF. CDR3 DNA sequence: TGTGCCAGCAGCTGCACCGGGACAGAAGGAAACACCATATATTTT.

This clonotype was seen repeatedly, ten times or more. The V and J genes are TRBV12-3 or TRBV12-4 and TRBJ2-1; TRBD2 might be the D (5 bases). CDR3 length: 15 amino acids. Trimming took 6 bases from V and 8 from J, leaving 20 bases between them. The CDR3 protein is CASSRGLYRMDEQFF. Written as DNA, the CDR3 is TGTGCCAGCAGCCGTGGACTGTACAGAATGGATGAGCAGTTCTTC.

With respect to this clonotype: A single base separates this from a much larger clone, so it may be a read error. The chain employs TRBV6-5 and TRBJ2-6; D might be TRBD1 or TRBD2, each matching 5 bases. The CDR3 sequence is 20 residues long. Germline V gene data show CDR1 as MNHEY and CDR2 as SVGAGI. This CDR3 is CASSLRQYDYSGSGANILTF. The CDR3 nucleotides are TGTGCCAGCAGTTTACGACAGTATGATTATTCGGGGTCTGGGGCCAACATCCTGACTTTC.

This clonotype came up many times. The J gene is TRBJ2-1, the V gene TRBV29-1; D may be TRBD1 or TRBD2 (5 bases each). The CDR3 length is 11 residues. The V end was cut by 3 bases, the J end by 9 bases, with 9 bases between. The V gene's germline CDR1 is SQVTM and CDR2 ANQGSEA. CDR3 residues: CSVDLGTEQFF. The CDR3 DNA follows: TGCAGCGTTGATCTCGGGACTGAGCAGTTCTTC.

As for this clonotype: Given a much more abundant clone one base away, this may be a read error. This rearrangement joins TRBV9 to TRBJ1-4; maybe TRBD1 (5 bases). Germline CDR1 SGDLS, CDR2 YYNGEE. CDR3 length equals 14 residues. The CDR3 here is CTSSPAGVEEKLFF. The DNA for the CDR3 is TGTACCAGCAGCCCGGCGGGGGTAGAGGAAAAACTGTTTTTT.

This clonotype was seen many times. The rearrangement links TRBV4-1 to TRBJ1-3; no clear D. Trimming left V 1 base short and J 0 bases short, with 7 bases between. Germline V gene sequence: CDR1 MGHRA, CDR2 YSYEKL. The CDR3 length is 15 residues. In nucleotides, the CDR3 is TGCGCCAGCAGCCAAGTAGAAATCTCTGGAAACACCATATATTTT. It translates to CASSQVEISGNTIYF.

The chain combines TRBV27 with TRBJ2-7; D is possibly TRBD1 (6 bases). The CDR3 covers 18 residues. The V end lost 6 bases, the J end lost 0 bases, and 24 bases lay between the germline ends. CDR1 MNHEY and CDR2 SMNVEV come from the germline V gene (reference sequence). The CDR3 spells CASRTLLQGTGSSYEQYF. The CDR3 nucleotides are TGTGCCAGCAGGACCCTACTACAGGGTACGGGGAGCTCCTACGAGCAGTACTTC.

The sample holds many counts of this clonotype. The V gene is TRBV28, the J gene TRBJ1-1, with D unclear. V lost 3 bases to trimming and J lost 7 bases, with 21 bases between them. The CDR3 length is 16 residues. CDR1 and CDR2 from the germline V gene are MDHEN and SYDVKM. The CDR3 loop is CASSFPLVEDPLEAFF. The CDR3 DNA follows: TGTGCCAGCAGTTTCCCCCTCGTGGAGGACCCACTTGAAGCTTTCTTT.

In its sample, this clonotype was seen many times. The genes are TRBV20-1 and TRBJ2-7; 8 nucleotides line up with TRBD1. Germline-derived CDR1 and CDR2 are DFQATT and SNEGSKA (reference sequence). The CDR3 has 15 amino acids. V shed 2 bases and J 5 bases; nucleotides not matched to a gene: 11. CDR3 sequence reads: CSARRPGQGFHEQYF. Written as DNA, the CDR3 is TGCAGTGCTAGACGACCCGGACAGGGCTTCCACGAGCAGTACTTC.